Listed here are 11 T cell receptor beta chains from one sample, sequenced in a study of cytomegalovirus exposure and HLA in healthy donors. Amplification used 60 Vbeta primers and 13 Jbeta primers. Sequencing was performed with immunoSEQ multiplex PCR; in TCRdb, only in-frame clones are kept and a portion is missing. The sample has 100,000 to 150,000 clones; 74% are singletons. The specimen was PBMCs. The receptors were sampled from a woman aged 50 to 60 in good health and CMV-seropositive.

The V gene is TRBV5-8, the J gene TRBJ2-1; possibly TRBD2 for D (6 bases). This CDR3 is 14 amino acids long. Germline CDR1 is SGHTS and CDR2 is YDEGEE. V dropped 9 bases and J dropped 7 bases, with 20 bases sitting between them. CDR3 nucleotide sequence: TGTGCCACCTTAACCGGGACTGTCCCTAATGAGCAGTTCTTC. It is translated as CATLTGTVPNEQFF.

Only one count was recorded for this clone. The rearrangement links TRBV5-4 to TRBJ2-1; 10 positions match TRBD2. The CDR3 is made up of 13 amino acids. The V gene's germline CDR1 is SGHNT and CDR2 YYREEE (reference sequence). V gave up 7 bases and J gave up 9 bases; unmatched junction bases: 7. In DNA form, the CDR3 reads TGTGCCAGCCCCTCAGCGGGGGGGCCTGAGCAGTTCTTC. Amino acids: CASPSAGGPEQFF.

This rearrangement joins TRBV10-2 to TRBJ1-2; 9 bases fit TRBD1. V was pared by 0 bases and J by 4 bases, with 3 bases of the junction left unmatched. Germline V gene lookup returns CDR1 WSHSY and CDR2 SAAADI. This CDR3 region has 15 residues. The CDR3: CASSESRQGGYGYTF. The CDR3 nucleotides are TGCGCCAGCAGTGAGTCGAGACAGGGGGGCTATGGCTACACCTTC.

This chain connects TRBV2 to TRBJ2-1; no reliable D call. V was shortened by 7 bases and J by 0 bases, with 10 bases between the two germline ends. Germline V gives CDR1 SNHLY, CDR2 FYNNEI. The CDR3 loop spans 14 amino acids. This CDR3 is CASIDPGSYNEQFF. The DNA of the CDR3 is TGTGCCAGCATCGACCCAGGCTCCTACAATGAGCAGTTCTTC. Full variable domain (rest looked up from reference TRBV2 and TRBJ2-1): EPEVTQTPSHQVTQMGQEVILRCVPISNHLYFYWYRQILGQKVEFLVSFYNNEISEKSEIFDDQFSVERPDGSNFTLKIRSTKLEDSAMYFCASIDPGSYNEQFFGPGTRLTVL.

CDR3 residues: CASGRAKGSNQPQHF. CDR3 nucleotide sequence: TGTGCCAGCGGGAGGGCAAAGGGTAGCAATCAGCCCCAGCATTTT. The genes are TRBV2 and TRBJ1-5; D is unclear. The CDR3 is made up of 15 amino acids. Trimming removed 8 bases at V and 0 bases at J, with 14 bases between. Germline CDR1 SNHLY, CDR2 FYNNEI. Looking up the rest from reference TRBV2 and TRBJ1-5 gives the full variable domain: EPEVTQTPSHQVTQMGQEVILRCVPISNHLYFYWYRQILGQKVEFLVSFYNNEISEKSEIFDDQFSVERPDGSNFTLKIRSTKLEDSAMYFCASGRAKGSNQPQHFGDGTRLSIL.

The rearrangement uses TRBV29-1 and TRBJ2-5, with TRBD2 matching 14 bases. CDR1 and CDR2 (germline): SQVTM, ANQGSEA. The CDR3 sequence is 16 residues long. The V and J ends lost 4 bases and 5 bases, in that order; junction bases with no gene match: 9. CDR3 sequence (DNA): TGCAGCGTTGGTGGACTAGCGGGGGGTCTGGTCGAGACCCAGTACTTC. This codes for CSVGGLAGGLVETQYF.

The chain has TRBV2 and TRBJ2-5; the D gene is possibly TRBD2 (5 bases). V lost 4 bases and J 13 bases, leaving 13 bases between the germline ends. The CDR3 spans 11 residues. Germline assignment: CDR1 SNHLY and CDR2 FYNNEI. The CDR3 bases are TGTGCCAGCAGTGTCGGCAGCCGGGGGTACTTC. Its protein is CASSVGSRGYF. Variable domain in full (rest from reference TRBV2 and TRBJ2-5): EPEVTQTPSHQVTQMGQEVILRCVPISNHLYFYWYRQILGQKVEFLVSFYNNEISEKSEIFDDQFSVERPDGSNFTLKIRSTKLEDSAMYFCASSVGSRGYFGPGTRLLVL.

This clone was recorded once. The chain joins TRBV6-1 to TRBJ2-1; D call uncertain. CDR1 is MNHNS, CDR2 SASEGT, per germline. V lost 2 bases and J 6 bases, leaving 14 bases between the germline ends. The CDR3 consists of 15 residues. CDR3 sequence reads: CASSERFLTVNEQFF. DNA for the CDR3: TGTGCCAGCAGTGAAAGGTTCTTAACAGTCAATGAGCAGTTCTTC.

The V gene is TRBV21-1, the J gene TRBJ2-3; TRBD1, the D gene given by the table, was not confirmed from the DNA. TRBV21-1 is a recognized pseudogene. CDR3 length: 16 residues. The CDR3 sequence: CASSKERQSCTDTQYF. CDR3 DNA sequence: TGTGCCAGCAGCAAAGAGAGACAGTCTTGCACAGATACGCAGTATTTT.

The chain is built from TRBV15 and TRBJ2-1; 12 bases match TRBD2. The germline V gene has CDR1 LNHNV and CDR2 YYDKDF (reference sequence). V dropped 1 base and J dropped 8; count of bases not matched to a gene: 6. This CDR3 is 16 amino acids long. CDR3 nucleotide sequence: TGTGCCACCAGCAGAGTTCCCCTAGCGGGGGGGCATGAGCAGTTCTTC. Translating it yields CATSRVPLAGGHEQFF.

The chain recombines TRBV6-1 with TRBJ1-2; D perhaps matches TRBD1 (5 bases). In germline, CDR1 is MNHNS, CDR2 SASEGT. Trimming left V 6 bases short and J 2 bases short, with 16 bases between. The CDR3 extends over 15 amino acids. The CDR3: CASSRLSQGNYGYTF. The CDR3 coding sequence is TGTGCCAGCAGCCGTCTGTCGCAGGGAAACTATGGCTACACCTTC.